This is a list of T cell receptor beta chains from one sample in a study of PD-1 blockade in classical Hodgkin lymphoma. The method was immunoSEQ multiplex PCR; TCRdb's version includes in-frame clones alone and lacks a portion of them. Among about 31,000 clones listed, roughly 87% were seen once. The source material was peripheral blood mononuclear cells (PBMCs), sampled before the fourth cycle of nivolumab. These receptors were taken from a human donor with classical Hodgkin lymphoma. Each CDR3 is given with its conserved first and last residue. Each record gives: D gene, J gene, clone size, V gene, CDR3 protein, CDR3 DNA. The D gene is left open where the match is weak. The size of a clone is reported for some rows only, either as once, few or many, or as a class for expanded clones.

D: .
J: TRBJ1-6
size: .
V: TRBV19
CDR3: CASSIAREALHF
DNA: TGTGCCAGTAGTATCGCTAGGGAGGCCCTCCACTTT

D: TRBD1
J: TRBJ1-5
size: .
V: TRBV30
CDR3: CAWSKGQGHQPQHF
DNA: TGTGCCTGGAGTAAGGGACAGGGCCATCAGCCCCAGCATTTT

D: .
J: TRBJ1-1
size: .
V: TRBV27
CDR3: CASIGGVAGSEAFF
DNA: TGTGCCAGCATAGGGGGGGTCGCAGGGTCTGAAGCTTTCTTT

D: .
J: TRBJ2-6
size: .
V: TRBV18
CDR3: CASSPESGANVLTF
DNA: TGTGCCAGCTCACCCGAAAGTGGGGCCAACGTCCTGACTTTC

D: .
J: TRBJ2-6
size: few
V: TRBV5-6
CDR3: CASSPVGSGANVLTF
DNA: TGTGCCAGCAGCCCGGTGGGTTCTGGGGCCAACGTCCTGACTTTC

D: .
J: TRBJ1-1
size: .
V: TRBV11-2
CDR3: CASSLDLKGHAFF
DNA: TGTGCCAGCAGCTTAGATCTCAAGGGGCATGCTTTCTTT

D: TRBD1
J: TRBJ2-2
size: .
V: TRBV7-3
CDR3: CASSRVGMWTGGETGELFF
DNA: TGTGCCAGCAGCCGCGTGGGGATGTGGACAGGGGGCGAGACCGGGGAGCTGTTTTTT

D: TRBD2
J: TRBJ2-3
size: .
V: TRBV28
CDR3: CASSPSGSGGIRDTQYF
DNA: TGTGCCAGCAGTCCATCGGGTAGCGGGGGGATTCGAGATACGCAGTATTTT

D: .
J: TRBJ2-1
size: .
V: TRBV2
CDR3: CASSEARYFANEQFF
DNA: TGTGCCAGCAGTGAAGCAAGGTATTTTGCCAATGAGCAGTTCTTC

D: .
J: TRBJ1-2
size: .
V: TRBV6-5
CDR3: CASSYSGRANYGYTF
DNA: TGTGCCAGCAGTTACTCAGGCAGGGCGAACTATGGCTACACCTTC

D: .
J: TRBJ1-6
size: .
V: TRBV5-1
CDR3: CASSEKGQGGSPLHF
DNA: TGCGCCAGCAGCGAGAAAGGACAAGGTGGTTCACCCCTCCACTTT

D: .
J: TRBJ2-4
size: few
V: TRBV11-3
CDR3: CASSQIGENIQYF
DNA: TGTGCCAGCTCCCAAATCGGGGAAAACATTCAGTACTTC

D: .
J: TRBJ1-1
size: few
V: TRBV15
CDR3: CATSRVEVFTEAFF
DNA: TGTGCCACCAGCAGAGTGGAGGTCTTCACTGAAGCTTTCTTT

D: .
J: TRBJ2-3
size: .
V: TRBV28
CDR3: CASSFLAGTDTQYF
DNA: TGTGCCAGCAGTTTTCTAGCCGGCACAGATACGCAGTATTTT

D: .
J: TRBJ2-1
size: .
V: TRBV30
CDR3: CAWSRDSQRGGQFF
DNA: TGTGCCTGGAGTCGTGACTCCCAGAGGGGCGGACAGTTCTTC

D: TRBD2
J: TRBJ2-7
size: .
V: TRBV5-1
CDR3: CASSLGTAGGQGEQYF
DNA: TGCGCCAGCAGCTTGGGAACTGCGGGGGGGCAGGGAGAGCAGTACTTC

D: .
J: TRBJ1-4
size: .
V: TRBV12-2
CDR3: CASRTERAGSEKLFF
DNA: TGTGCAAGTCGCACCGAGAGGGCGGGGAGTGAAAAACTGTTTTTT

D: .
J: TRBJ1-5
size: .
V: TRBV10-2
CDR3: CASSESDYQPQHF
DNA: TGCGCCAGCAGTGAATCAGACTATCAGCCCCAGCATTTT

D: .
J: TRBJ2-4
size: .
V: TRBV7-9
CDR3: CASSFIWGLAKNIQYF
DNA: TGTGCCAGCAGCTTCATCTGGGGGTTGGCCAAAAACATTCAGTACTTC

D: .
J: TRBJ2-7
size: .
V: TRBV4-1
CDR3: CASSHGTQSYEQYF
DNA: TGCGCCAGCAGCCACGGGACGCAGTCCTACGAGCAGTACTTC